This TCR beta chain was retrieved from a study of shared clonotypes between healthy human individuals. General study findings and limits: Investigators expected sequencing depth to affect clonotype sharing among donors.

Sequencing of unsorted PBMC DNA was carried out using ten immunoSEQ deep assay plates. Method: immunoSEQ multiplex PCR; TCRdb's copy keeps in-frame clones and lacks some. The repertoire has about 470,000 clones, 70% to 80% of them found once; the top ten carry under 15%. The CDR3 consists of 15 residues. The germline gives CDR1 SEHNR, CDR2 FQNEAQ (reference sequence). V gave up 8 bases and J gave up 0 bases; unmatched junction bases: 6. The study drew its donors from healthy HIV-negative adults without recent acute infections or vaccinations. Every one of the donors was a Caucasian adult that lived in Nashville, Tennessee. A remark on this clone: Its antigen is as yet unknown.

J is TRBJ2-1 and V is TRBV7-9, with 8 bases aligning to TRBD2. The receptor was isolated from a woman aged 40-49 years in good health. Some clones in this sample may be carry-over from other donors' samples. Sequences were obtained from PBMCs. The CDR3 DNA is TGTGCCAGCGGATTTAGCGGGGCCTCCTACAATGAGCAGTTCTTC. Translating gives CASGFSGASYNEQFF.